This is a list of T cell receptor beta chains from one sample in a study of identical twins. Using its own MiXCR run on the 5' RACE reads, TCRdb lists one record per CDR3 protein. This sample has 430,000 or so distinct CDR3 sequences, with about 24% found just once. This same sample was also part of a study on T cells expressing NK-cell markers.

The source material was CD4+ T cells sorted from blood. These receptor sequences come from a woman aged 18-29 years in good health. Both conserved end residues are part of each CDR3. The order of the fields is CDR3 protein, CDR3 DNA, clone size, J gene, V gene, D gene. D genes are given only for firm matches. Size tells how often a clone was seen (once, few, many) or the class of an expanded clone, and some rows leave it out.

CDR3aa: CASWPRVANRGTDTQYF
CDR3nt: TGTGCCAGCTGGCCCAGGGTTGCCAACCGGGGGACAGATACGCAGTATTTT
abundance: few
j_gene: TRBJ2-3
v_gene: TRBV7-8
d_gene: .

CDR3aa: CASSPQSGGLTGELFF
CDR3nt: TGTGCCAGCAGCCCCCAGAGCGGGGGGCTCACCGGGGAGCTGTTTTTT
abundance: .
j_gene: TRBJ2-2
v_gene: TRBV3-1
d_gene: TRBD2

CDR3aa: CSARSAGTGELFF
CDR3nt: TGCAGTGCTAGATCGGCAGGGACCGGGGAGCTGTTTTTT
abundance: many
j_gene: TRBJ2-2
v_gene: TRBV20-1
d_gene: .

CDR3aa: CASSLVATDGYTF
CDR3nt: TGTGCCAGCAGCTTGGTCGCGACAGATGGCTACACCTTC
abundance: .
j_gene: TRBJ1-2
v_gene: TRBV5-6
d_gene: .

CDR3aa: CASQRGANEQFF
CDR3nt: TGTGCCAGCCAGCGGGGGGCAAATGAGCAGTTCTTC
abundance: few
j_gene: TRBJ2-1
v_gene: TRBV4-2
d_gene: TRBD2

CDR3aa: CSATRTQNQPQHF
CDR3nt: TGCAGTGCTACCAGGACCCAAAATCAGCCCCAGCATTTT
abundance: .
j_gene: TRBJ1-5
v_gene: TRBV20-1
d_gene: .

CDR3aa: CATSRGRDGSNEQFF
CDR3nt: TGTGCCACCAGTCGTGGGCGGGACGGGTCGAATGAGCAGTTCTTC
abundance: .
j_gene: TRBJ2-1
v_gene: TRBV24-1
d_gene: .

CDR3aa: CASSAQGDTQYF
CDR3nt: TGCGCCAGCAGCGCACAAGGAGATACGCAGTATTTT
abundance: many
j_gene: TRBJ2-3
v_gene: TRBV5-1
d_gene: .

CDR3aa: CASAPGGTDTQYF
CDR3nt: TGCGCCAGCGCCCCTGGGGGCACAGATACGCAGTATTTT
abundance: .
j_gene: TRBJ2-3
v_gene: TRBV5-1
d_gene: .

CDR3aa: CAISAPNEQFF
CDR3nt: TGTGCCATCAGTGCCCCAAATGAGCAGTTCTTC
abundance: few
j_gene: TRBJ2-1
v_gene: TRBV10-3
d_gene: .

CDR3aa: CARPRDRESPYEQYF
CDR3nt: TGTGCCAGACCCCGGGACAGGGAGAGTCCCTACGAGCAGTACTTC
abundance: few
j_gene: TRBJ2-7
v_gene: TRBV7-8
d_gene: TRBD1

CDR3aa: CASSKDAVAGAMFF
CDR3nt: TGTGCCAGCAGCAAAGACGCGGTTGCTGGGGCGATGTTCTTC
abundance: few
j_gene: TRBJ2-1
v_gene: TRBV21-1
d_gene: .

CDR3aa: CASSFSPSGRSEQFF
CDR3nt: TGTGCCAGCAGCTTTTCCCCTAGCGGGAGGAGTGAGCAGTTCTTC
abundance: few
j_gene: TRBJ2-1
v_gene: TRBV7-8
d_gene: TRBD2

CDR3aa: CASSFVGNGANVLTF
CDR3nt: TGTGCCAGCAGCTTCGTGGGCAATGGGGCCAACGTCCTGACTTTC
abundance: .
j_gene: TRBJ2-6
v_gene: TRBV7-2
d_gene: .

CDR3aa: CASSLDRVVETQYF
CDR3nt: TGTGCCAGCAGCCTAGACAGGGTGGTCGAGACCCAGTACTTC
abundance: .
j_gene: TRBJ2-5
v_gene: TRBV11-1
d_gene: TRBD1

CDR3aa: CASSLLAGPIPDTQYF
CDR3nt: TGTGCCAGCAGCTTGTTAGCGGGGCCTATCCCAGATACGCAGTATTTT
abundance: few
j_gene: TRBJ2-3
v_gene: TRBV5-5
d_gene: TRBD2

CDR3aa: CSAKGREYSNEQFF
CDR3nt: TGCAGTGCTAAGGGGCGGGAGTATAGCAATGAGCAGTTCTTC
abundance: few
j_gene: TRBJ2-1
v_gene: TRBV20-1
d_gene: TRBD2

CDR3aa: CASSPSSGRTDTQYF
CDR3nt: TGTGCCAGCAGTCCCTCTAGCGGGCGCACAGATACGCAGTATTTT
abundance: many
j_gene: TRBJ2-3
v_gene: TRBV12-3/TRBV12-4
d_gene: TRBD2

CDR3aa: CASSTLALGKQDTEAFF
CDR3nt: TGTGCCAGCAGTACACTCGCCTTGGGGAAACAGGACACTGAAGCTTTCTTT
abundance: .
j_gene: TRBJ1-1
v_gene: TRBV12-3/TRBV12-4
d_gene: .

CDR3aa: CASRRGQGSTDTQYF
CDR3nt: TGCGCCAGCAGACGCGGACAGGGGAGCACAGATACGCAGTATTTT
abundance: .
j_gene: TRBJ2-3
v_gene: TRBV10-1
d_gene: TRBD1

CDR3aa: CASSRITESITGELFF
CDR3nt: TGTGCCAGCAGCCGGATTACCGAATCGATCACCGGGGAGCTGTTTTTT
abundance: .
j_gene: TRBJ2-2
v_gene: TRBV5-5
d_gene: .

CDR3aa: CASTGTYEQYF
CDR3nt: TGTGCCAGCACCGGGACATACGAGCAGTACTTC
abundance: .
j_gene: TRBJ2-7
v_gene: TRBV7-9
d_gene: .

CDR3aa: CASSLLSGGTDTQYF
CDR3nt: TGTGCCAGCAGCCTCCTGAGCGGGGGCACAGATACGCAGTATTTT
abundance: .
j_gene: TRBJ2-3
v_gene: TRBV7-2
d_gene: TRBD2

CDR3aa: CASSSGQGFGYTF
CDR3nt: TGCGCCAGCAGCTCGGGACAGGGGTTTGGCTACACCTTC
abundance: .
j_gene: TRBJ1-2
v_gene: TRBV5-1
d_gene: TRBD1

CDR3aa: CASSLSLAGGNNEQFF
CDR3nt: TGCGCCAGCAGCTTGAGTCTAGCGGGAGGAAACAATGAGCAGTTCTTC
abundance: .
j_gene: TRBJ2-1
v_gene: TRBV5-1
d_gene: TRBD2

CDR3aa: CASSPPGAASYNEQFF
CDR3nt: TGTGCCAGCAGCCCCCCTGGGGCGGCTTCCTACAATGAGCAGTTCTTC
abundance: .
j_gene: TRBJ2-1
v_gene: TRBV7-2
d_gene: .

CDR3aa: CASSLEQATDTQYF
CDR3nt: TGTGCCAGCAGCTTAGAACAAGCCACAGATACGCAGTATTTT
abundance: few
j_gene: TRBJ2-3
v_gene: TRBV7-2
d_gene: .

CDR3aa: CSAMGWDIAKNIQYF
CDR3nt: TGCAGTGCTATGGGGTGGGACATAGCCAAAAACATTCAGTACTTC
abundance: few
j_gene: TRBJ2-4
v_gene: TRBV20-1
d_gene: .

CDR3aa: CASSPGGHNTDTQYF
CDR3nt: TGTGCCAGTAGCCCCGGGGGCCATAACACAGATACGCAGTATTTT
abundance: .
j_gene: TRBJ2-3
v_gene: TRBV19
d_gene: .

CDR3aa: CSATRRKGSVSGELFF
CDR3nt: TGCAGTGCTACCAGACGAAAAGGGAGCGTATCCGGGGAGCTGTTTTTT
abundance: .
j_gene: TRBJ2-2
v_gene: TRBV20-1
d_gene: .

CDR3aa: CASSQFTDTQYF
CDR3nt: TGTGCCAGCAGCCAATTCACAGATACGCAGTATTTT
abundance: .
j_gene: TRBJ2-3
v_gene: TRBV3-1
d_gene: .

CDR3aa: CSARAPQGITYGYTF
CDR3nt: TGCAGTGCTAGAGCCCCACAGGGGATCACCTATGGCTACACCTTC
abundance: .
j_gene: TRBJ1-2
v_gene: TRBV20-1
d_gene: TRBD1

CDR3aa: CASSLVSSYEQYF
CDR3nt: TGTGCCAGCAGTTTAGTCAGTTCCTACGAGCAGTACTTC
abundance: many
j_gene: TRBJ2-7
v_gene: TRBV7-2
d_gene: .

CDR3aa: CASSDSAEADTQYF
CDR3nt: TGTGCCAGCAGTGACTCGGCGGAGGCAGATACGCAGTATTTT
abundance: few
j_gene: TRBJ2-3
v_gene: TRBV6-4
d_gene: .

CDR3aa: CASSQVGERTAKNIQYF
CDR3nt: TGTGCCAGCAGCCAAGTTGGGGAAAGAACAGCCAAAAACATTCAGTACTTC
abundance: .
j_gene: TRBJ2-4
v_gene: TRBV4-2
d_gene: .

CDR3aa: CATSRVGLDGEQYF
CDR3nt: TGTGCCACGAGCAGAGTAGGACTAGACGGCGAGCAGTACTTC
abundance: .
j_gene: TRBJ2-7
v_gene: TRBV15
d_gene: TRBD2